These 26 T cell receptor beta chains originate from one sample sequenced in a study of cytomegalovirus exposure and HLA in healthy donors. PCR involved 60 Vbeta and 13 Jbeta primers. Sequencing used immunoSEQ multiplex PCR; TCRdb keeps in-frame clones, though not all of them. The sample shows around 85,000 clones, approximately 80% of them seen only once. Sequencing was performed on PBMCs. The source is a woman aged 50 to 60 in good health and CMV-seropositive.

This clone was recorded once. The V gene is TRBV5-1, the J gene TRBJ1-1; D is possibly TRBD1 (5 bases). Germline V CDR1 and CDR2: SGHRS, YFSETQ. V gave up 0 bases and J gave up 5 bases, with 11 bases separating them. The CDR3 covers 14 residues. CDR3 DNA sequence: TGCGCCAGCAGCTTGGGAAACGGGGGAACTGAAGCTTTCTTT. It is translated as CASSLGNGGTEAFF.

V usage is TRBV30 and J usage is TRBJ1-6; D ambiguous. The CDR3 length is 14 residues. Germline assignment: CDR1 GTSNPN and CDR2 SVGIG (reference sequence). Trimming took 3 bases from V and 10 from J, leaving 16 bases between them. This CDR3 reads CAWRVALSASPLHF. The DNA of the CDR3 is TGTGCCTGGAGGGTTGCCCTTAGCGCCTCACCCCTCCACTTT.

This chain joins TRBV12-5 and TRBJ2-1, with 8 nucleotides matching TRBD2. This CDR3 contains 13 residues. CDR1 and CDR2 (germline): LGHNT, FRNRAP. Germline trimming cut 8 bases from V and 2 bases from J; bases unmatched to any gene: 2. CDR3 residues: CASQLAAYNEQFF. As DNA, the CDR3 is TGTGCTAGTCAACTAGCGGCCTACAATGAGCAGTTCTTC.

The CDR3 reads CSAGTGVDSPLHF. CDR3 coding DNA: TGCAGCGCCGGGACAGGGGTGGATTCACCCCTCCACTTT. This chain connects TRBV29-1 to TRBJ1-6, with 10 bases matching TRBD1. Unmatched junction bases numbered 5, after V lost 7 bases and J lost 8 bases. CDR3 size: 13 residues. Germline CDR1 and CDR2: SQVTM and ANQGSEA.

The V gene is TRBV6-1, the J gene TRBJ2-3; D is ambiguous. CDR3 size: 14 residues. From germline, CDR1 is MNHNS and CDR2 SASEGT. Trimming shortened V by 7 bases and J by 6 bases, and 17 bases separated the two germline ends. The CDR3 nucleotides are TGTGCCAGCATTAGCCCCCGGGTGGTGGATACGCAGTATTTT. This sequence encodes CASISPRVVDTQYF.

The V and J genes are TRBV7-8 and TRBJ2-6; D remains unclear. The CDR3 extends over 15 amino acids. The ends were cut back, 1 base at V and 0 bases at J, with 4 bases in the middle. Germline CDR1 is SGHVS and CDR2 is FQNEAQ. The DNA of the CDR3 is TGTGCCAGCAGCTTAGGCTACTCTGGGGCCAACGTCCTGACTTTC. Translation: CASSLGYSGANVLTF.

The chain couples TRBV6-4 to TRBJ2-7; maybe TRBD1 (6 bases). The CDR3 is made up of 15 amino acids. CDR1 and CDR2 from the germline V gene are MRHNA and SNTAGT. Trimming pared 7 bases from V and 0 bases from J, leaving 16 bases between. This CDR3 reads CASMIIQDSSYEQYV. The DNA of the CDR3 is TGTGCCAGCATGATCATCCAGGACAGCTCCTACGAGCAGTACGTC.

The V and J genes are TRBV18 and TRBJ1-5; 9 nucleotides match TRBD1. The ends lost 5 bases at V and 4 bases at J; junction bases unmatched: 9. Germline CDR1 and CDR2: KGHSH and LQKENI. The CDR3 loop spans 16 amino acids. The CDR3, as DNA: TGTGCCAGCTCATCGTCCGGGACAGGGCAAAATCAGCCCCAGCATTTT. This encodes CASSSSGTGQNQPQHF. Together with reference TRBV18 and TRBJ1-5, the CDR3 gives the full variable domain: NAGVMQNPRHLVRRRGQEARLRCSPMKGHSHVYWYRQLPEEGLKFMVYLQKENIIDESGMPKERFSAEFPKEGPSILRIQQVVRGDSAAYFCASSSSGTGQNQPQHFGDGTRLSIL.

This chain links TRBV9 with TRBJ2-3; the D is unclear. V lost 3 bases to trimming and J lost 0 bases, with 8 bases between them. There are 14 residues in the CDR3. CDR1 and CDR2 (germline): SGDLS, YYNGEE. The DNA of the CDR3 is TGTGCCAGCAGCGCAGACACTAGCACAGATACGCAGTATTTT. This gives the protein CASSADTSTDTQYF.

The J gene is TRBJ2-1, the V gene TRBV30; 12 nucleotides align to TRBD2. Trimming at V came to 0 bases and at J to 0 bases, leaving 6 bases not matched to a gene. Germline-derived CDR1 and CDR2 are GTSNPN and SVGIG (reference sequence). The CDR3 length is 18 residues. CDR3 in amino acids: CAWSVGLAGGPSYNEQFF. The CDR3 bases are TGTGCCTGGAGTGTTGGGCTAGCGGGAGGGCCCTCCTACAATGAGCAGTTCTTC.

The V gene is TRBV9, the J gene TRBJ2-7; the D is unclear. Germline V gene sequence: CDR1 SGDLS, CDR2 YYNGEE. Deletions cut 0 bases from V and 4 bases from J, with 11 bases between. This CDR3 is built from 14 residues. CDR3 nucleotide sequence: TGTGCCAGCAGCGTAGCCCCGAACAGTTACGAGCAGTACGTC. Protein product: CASSVAPNSYEQYV.

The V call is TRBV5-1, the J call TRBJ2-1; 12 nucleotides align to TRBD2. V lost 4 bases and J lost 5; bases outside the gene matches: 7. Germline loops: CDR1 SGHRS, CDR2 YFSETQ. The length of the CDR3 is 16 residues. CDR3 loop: CASSPAGLAGNNEQFF. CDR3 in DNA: TGCGCCAGCAGCCCGGCGGGACTAGCGGGTAACAATGAGCAGTTCTTC.

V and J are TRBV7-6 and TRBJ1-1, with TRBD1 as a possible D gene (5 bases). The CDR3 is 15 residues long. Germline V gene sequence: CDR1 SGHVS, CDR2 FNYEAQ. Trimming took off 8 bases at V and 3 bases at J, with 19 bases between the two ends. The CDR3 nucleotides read TGTGCCAGCTCGAGAGGGGCCCCGGGGGACACTGAAGCTTTCTTT. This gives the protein CASSRGAPGDTEAFF.

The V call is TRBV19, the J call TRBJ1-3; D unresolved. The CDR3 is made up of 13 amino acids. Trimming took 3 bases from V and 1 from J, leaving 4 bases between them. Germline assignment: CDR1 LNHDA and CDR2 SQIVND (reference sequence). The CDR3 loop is CASSIQSGNTIYF. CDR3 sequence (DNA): TGTGCCAGTAGTATCCAATCTGGAAACACCATATATTTT.

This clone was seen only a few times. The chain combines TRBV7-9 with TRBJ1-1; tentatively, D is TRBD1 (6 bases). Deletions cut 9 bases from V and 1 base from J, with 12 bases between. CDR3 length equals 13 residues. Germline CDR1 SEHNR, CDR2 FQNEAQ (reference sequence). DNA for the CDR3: TGTGCCAGTCTTCGAGGGGGGAACACTGAAGCTTTCTTT. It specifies CASLRGGNTEAFF.

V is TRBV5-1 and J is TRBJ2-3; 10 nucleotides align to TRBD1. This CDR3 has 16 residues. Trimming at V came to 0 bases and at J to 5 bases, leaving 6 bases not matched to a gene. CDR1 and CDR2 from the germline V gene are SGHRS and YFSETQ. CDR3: CASSLGQGARIDTQYF. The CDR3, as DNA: TGCGCCAGCAGCTTGGGACAGGGGGCGAGAATAGATACGCAGTATTTT.

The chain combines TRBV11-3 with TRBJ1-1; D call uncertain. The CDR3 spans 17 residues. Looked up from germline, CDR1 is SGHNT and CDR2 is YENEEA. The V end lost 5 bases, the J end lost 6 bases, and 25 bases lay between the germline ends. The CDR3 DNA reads TGTGCCAGCAGCCCTCAGAGGTTGGTGGGAGTGGGAGCTGAAGCTTTCTTT. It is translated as CASSPQRLVGVGAEAFF.

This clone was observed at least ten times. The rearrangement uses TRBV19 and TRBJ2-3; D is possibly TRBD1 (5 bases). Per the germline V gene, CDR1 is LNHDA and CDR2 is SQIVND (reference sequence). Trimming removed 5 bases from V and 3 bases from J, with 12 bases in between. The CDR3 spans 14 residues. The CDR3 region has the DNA TGTGCCAGTAGTGAGCCCTCAGGGACAGATACGCAGTATTTT. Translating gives CASSEPSGTDTQYF.

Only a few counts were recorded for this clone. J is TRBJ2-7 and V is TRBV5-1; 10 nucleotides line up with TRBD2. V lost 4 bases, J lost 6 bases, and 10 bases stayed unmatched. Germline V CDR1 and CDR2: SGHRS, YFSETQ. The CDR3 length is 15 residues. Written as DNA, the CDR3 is TGCGCCAGCAGCCGCAGTACTAGCGGGGTTTCCGAGCAGTACTTC. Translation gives CASSRSTSGVSEQYF.

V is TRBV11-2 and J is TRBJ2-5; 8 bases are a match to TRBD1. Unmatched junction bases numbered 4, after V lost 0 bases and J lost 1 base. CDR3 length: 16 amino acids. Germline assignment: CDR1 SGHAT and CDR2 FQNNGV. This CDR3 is CASSLDGRGLQETQYF. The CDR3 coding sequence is TGTGCCAGCAGCTTAGATGGCAGGGGGCTCCAAGAGACCCAGTACTTC.

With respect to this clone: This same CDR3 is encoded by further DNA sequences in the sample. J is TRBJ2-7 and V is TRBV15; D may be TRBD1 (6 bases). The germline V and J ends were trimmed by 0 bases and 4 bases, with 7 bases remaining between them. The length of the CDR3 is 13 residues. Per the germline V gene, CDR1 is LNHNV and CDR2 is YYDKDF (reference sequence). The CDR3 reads CATSRDRGYEQYV. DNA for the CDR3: TGTGCCACCAGCAGAGATAGGGGGTACGAGCAGTACGTC.

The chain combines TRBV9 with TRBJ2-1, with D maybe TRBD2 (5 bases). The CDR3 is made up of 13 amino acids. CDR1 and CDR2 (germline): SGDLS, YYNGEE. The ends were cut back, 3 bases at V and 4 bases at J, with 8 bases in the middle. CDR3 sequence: CASSETTYNEQFF. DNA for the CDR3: TGTGCCAGCAGCGAGACTACGTACAATGAGCAGTTCTTC. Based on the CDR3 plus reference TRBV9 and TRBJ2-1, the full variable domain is DSGVTQTPKHLITATGQRVTLRCSPRSGDLSVYWYQQSLDQGLQFLIQYYNGEERAKGNILERFSAQQFPDLHSELNLSSLELGDSALYFCASSETTYNEQFFGPGTRLTVL.

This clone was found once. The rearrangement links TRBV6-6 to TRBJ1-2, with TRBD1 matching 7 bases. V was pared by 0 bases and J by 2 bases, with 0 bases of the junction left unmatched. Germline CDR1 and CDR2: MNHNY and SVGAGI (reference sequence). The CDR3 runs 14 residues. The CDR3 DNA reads TGTGCCAGCAGTTACTCGACAGGGAACTATGGCTACACCTTC. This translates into CASSYSTGNYGYTF.

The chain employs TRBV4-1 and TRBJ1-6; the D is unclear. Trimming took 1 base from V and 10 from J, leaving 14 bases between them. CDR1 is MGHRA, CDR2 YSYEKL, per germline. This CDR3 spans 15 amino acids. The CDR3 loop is CASSQGGILQSPLHF. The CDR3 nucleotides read TGCGCCAGCAGCCAAGGAGGGATCCTCCAGTCACCCCTCCACTTT.

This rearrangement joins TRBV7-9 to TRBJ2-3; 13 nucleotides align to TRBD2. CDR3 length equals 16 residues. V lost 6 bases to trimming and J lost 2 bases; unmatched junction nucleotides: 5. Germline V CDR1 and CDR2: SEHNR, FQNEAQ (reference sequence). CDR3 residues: CASSSGLAGHTDTQYF. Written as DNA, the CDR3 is TGTGCCAGCAGTTCGGGACTAGCGGGACACACAGATACGCAGTATTTT.

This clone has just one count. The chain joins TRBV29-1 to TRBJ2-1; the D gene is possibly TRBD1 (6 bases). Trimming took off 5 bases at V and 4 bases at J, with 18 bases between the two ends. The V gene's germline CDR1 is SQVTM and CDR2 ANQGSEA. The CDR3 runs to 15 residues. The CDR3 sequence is CSVPPSGGRYNEQFF. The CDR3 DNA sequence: TGCAGCGTTCCCCCAAGTGGGGGCAGATACAATGAGCAGTTCTTC.